The present entry profiles one T cell receptor beta chain with its context. This sample stems from a study of blood T cell repertoires in COVID-19. V was pared by 4 bases and J by 6 bases, with 10 bases between. Germline V gene sequence: CDR1 SGHNT, CDR2 YYREEE (reference sequence). The CDR3 runs 12 residues. Method: immunoSEQ multiplex PCR; TCRdb's copy keeps in-frame clones and lacks some. The sample holds over 75,000 clones, more than 65% seen once. Sequenced sample: peripheral blood. The rearrangement joins TRBV5-4 to TRBJ1-2; D may be TRBD1 (5 bases). This TCR was sampled from a man aged 65 to 85 with acute or convalescent COVID-19. CDR3 sequence (DNA): TGTGCCAGCAGCGTACTCAGGGATGGCTACACCTTC. This encodes CASSVLRDGYTF.